The rows below give T cell receptor beta chains drawn from one sample of a study of T cell responses to AZD1222 COVID-19 vaccine. Sequencing used immunoSEQ multiplex PCR; TCRdb keeps in-frame clones, though not all of them. In the table there are 130,000 to 150,000 clones, roughly nine tenths of which are singletons. Material: peripheral blood, obtained 28 days after the second AZD1222 dose. All receptors come from an adult who received the AZD1222 COVID-19 vaccine. Each CDR3 is given with its conserved first and last residue. Each record gives: J gene, V gene, CDR3 protein.

>TRBJ1-2|TRBV18
CASSPPPQALYGYTF
>TRBJ2-5|TRBV7-2
CASTNPAEETQYF
>TRBJ2-1|TRBV7-2
CASSLAIDRVVWEQFF
>TRBJ2-5|TRBV7-2
CASSLRGTGGAWETQYF
>TRBJ1-4|TRBV27
CASSFGRIYEKLFF
>TRBJ1-1|TRBV7-9
CASRRTGGVLGNTEAFF
>TRBJ2-3|TRBV3-1/TRBV3-2
CASSQEGLRDTQYF
>TRBJ1-2|TRBV6-6
CASTDRLRAPLYGYTF
>TRBJ2-3|TRBV6-5
CASSYTRTPSTDTQYF
>TRBJ1-2|TRBV6-1
CASSEALDSAVNTF
>TRBJ2-3|TRBV6-6
CASSPPHGGDTQYF
>TRBJ1-3|TRBV5-5
CASSSGVSGNTIYF
>TRBJ1-2|TRBV10-3
CAISEALGYTF
>TRBJ2-3|TRBV10-1
CASKLGTSGGTDTQYF
>TRBJ2-3|TRBV7-2
CASSPLPITDTQYF
>TRBJ2-6|TRBV30
CAWTGPSGANVLTF
>TRBJ2-7|TRBV5-6
CASSIGRSYEQYF
>TRBJ1-1|TRBV6-5
CASTDRVWNTEAFF
>TRBJ2-1|TRBV3-1/TRBV3-2
CASSPRLAGGLYNEQFF